The sequence of this TCR beta chain was determined in a study of T cells in localized non-small cell lung cancer. Points from the study as a whole: Prolonged overall survival went with higher T cell density in the blood. Sequence data derive from only one tumor region, so heterogeneity remains possible. Adjacent lung exhibited a median of about 50 among the 100 most abundant tumor clones. Adjacent uninvolved lung had the highest clonality, suggesting focused antigen responses.

Trimming took 2 bases from V and 6 from J; bases not matched to a gene: 3. Germline values: CDR1 SGHRS, CDR2 YFSETQ. The CDR3 loop spans 14 amino acids. Measured with immunoSEQ multiplex PCR; TCRdb has only the in-frame clones, and not every one. The data hold about 48,000 clones, with roughly 80% observed a single time. As regards this clone: The antigen is undetermined.

Material: peripheral blood, obtained before any cancer treatment. The source of this sequence is a man aged 40 to 69 with stage I squamous cell lung carcinoma. The genes are TRBV5-1 and TRBJ2-3; 10 nucleotides align to TRBD1. The CDR3 DNA reads as TGCGCCAGCAGCTTAGGGGGACAGGGGGATACGCAGTATTTT. This encodes CASSLGGQGDTQYF.